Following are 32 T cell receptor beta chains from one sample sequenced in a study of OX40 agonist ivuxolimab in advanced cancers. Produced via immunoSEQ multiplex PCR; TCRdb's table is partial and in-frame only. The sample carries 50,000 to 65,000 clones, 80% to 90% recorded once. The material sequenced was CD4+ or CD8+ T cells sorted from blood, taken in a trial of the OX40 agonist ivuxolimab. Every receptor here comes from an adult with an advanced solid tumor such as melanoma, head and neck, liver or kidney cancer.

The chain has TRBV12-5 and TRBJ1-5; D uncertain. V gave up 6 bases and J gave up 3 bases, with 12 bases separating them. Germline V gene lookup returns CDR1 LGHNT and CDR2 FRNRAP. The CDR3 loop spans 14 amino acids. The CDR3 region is CASGSDVPNQPQHF. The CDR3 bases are TGTGCTAGTGGGTCGGACGTACCCAATCAGCCCCAGCATTTT.

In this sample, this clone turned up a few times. The CDR3 DNA is TGTGCCAGCATTCCAGCGATGAGCTCCTACAATGAGCAGTTCTTC. As protein: CASIPAMSSYNEQFF. V usage is TRBV2 and J usage is TRBJ2-1, with D unclear. There are 15 residues in the CDR3. Trimming stripped 7 bases from V and 0 bases from J, with 13 bases between. In germline, CDR1 is SNHLY, CDR2 FYNNEI.

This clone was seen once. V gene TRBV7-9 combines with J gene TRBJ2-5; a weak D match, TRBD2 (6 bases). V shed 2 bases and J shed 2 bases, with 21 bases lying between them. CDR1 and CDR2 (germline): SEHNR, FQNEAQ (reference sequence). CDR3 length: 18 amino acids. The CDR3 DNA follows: TGTGCCAGCAGCTTAAGAGAGGTGCGGGCGGGGCCTCAAGAGACCCAGTACTTC. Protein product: CASSLREVRAGPQETQYF. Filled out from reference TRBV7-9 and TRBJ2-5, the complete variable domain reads DTGVSQNPRHKITKRGQNVTFRCDPISEHNRLYWYRQTLGQGPEFLTYFQNEAQLEKSRLLSDRFSAERPKGSFSTLEIQRTEQGDSAMYLCASSLREVRAGPQETQYFGPGTRLLVL.

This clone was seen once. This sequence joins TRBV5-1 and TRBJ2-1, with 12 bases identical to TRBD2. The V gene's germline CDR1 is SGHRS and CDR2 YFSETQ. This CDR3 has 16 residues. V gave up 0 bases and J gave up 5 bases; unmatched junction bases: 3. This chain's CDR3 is CASSLGTSGINNEQFF. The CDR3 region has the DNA TGCGCCAGCAGCTTGGGGACTAGCGGGATTAACAATGAGCAGTTCTTC. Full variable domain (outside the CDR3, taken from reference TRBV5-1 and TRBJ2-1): KAGVTQTPRYLIKTRGQQVTLSCSPISGHRSVSWYQQTPGQGLQFLFEYFSETQRNKGNFPGRFSGRQFSNSRSEMNVSTLELGDSALYLCASSLGTSGINNEQFFGPGTRLTVL.

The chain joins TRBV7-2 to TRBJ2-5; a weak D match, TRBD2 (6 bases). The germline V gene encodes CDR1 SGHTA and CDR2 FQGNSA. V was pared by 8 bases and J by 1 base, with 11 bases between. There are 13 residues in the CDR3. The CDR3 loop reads CASGRGLQETQYF. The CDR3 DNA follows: TGTGCCAGCGGGCGGGGCCTCCAAGAGACCCAGTACTTC.

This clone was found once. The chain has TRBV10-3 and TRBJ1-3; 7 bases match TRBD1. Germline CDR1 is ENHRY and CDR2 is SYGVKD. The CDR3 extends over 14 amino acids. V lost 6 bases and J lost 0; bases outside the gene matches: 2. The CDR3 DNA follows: TGTGCCATCAGCGGGACAGACTCTGGAAACACCATATATTTT. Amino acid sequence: CAISGTDSGNTIYF.

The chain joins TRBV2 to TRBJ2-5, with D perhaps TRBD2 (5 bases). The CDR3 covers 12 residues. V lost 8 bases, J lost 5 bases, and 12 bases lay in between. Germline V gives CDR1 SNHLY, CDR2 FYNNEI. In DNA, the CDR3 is TGTGCCAGCCGGCTAGCCGGTGAGACCCAGTACTTC. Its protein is CASRLAGETQYF.

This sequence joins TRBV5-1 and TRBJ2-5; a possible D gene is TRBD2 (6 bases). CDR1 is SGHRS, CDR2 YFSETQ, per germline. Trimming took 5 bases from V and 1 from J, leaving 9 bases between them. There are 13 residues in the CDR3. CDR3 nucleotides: TGCGCCAGCAGGAGGGACTCCCAAGAGACCCAGTACTTC. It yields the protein CASRRDSQETQYF.

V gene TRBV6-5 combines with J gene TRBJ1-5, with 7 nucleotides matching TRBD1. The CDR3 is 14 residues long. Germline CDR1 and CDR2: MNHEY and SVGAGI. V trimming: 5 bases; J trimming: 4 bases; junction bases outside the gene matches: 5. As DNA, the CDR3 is TGTGCCAGCAGTCGGGCGACAGGGAATCAGCCCCAGCATTTT. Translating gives CASSRATGNQPQHF.

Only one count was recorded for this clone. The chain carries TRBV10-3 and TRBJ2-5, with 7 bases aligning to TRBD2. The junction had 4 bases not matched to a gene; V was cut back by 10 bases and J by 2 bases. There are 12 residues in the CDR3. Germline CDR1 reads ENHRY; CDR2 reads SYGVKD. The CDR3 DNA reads TGTGCCACCAGCGGGGCACAAGAGACCCAGTACTTC. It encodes CATSGAQETQYF.

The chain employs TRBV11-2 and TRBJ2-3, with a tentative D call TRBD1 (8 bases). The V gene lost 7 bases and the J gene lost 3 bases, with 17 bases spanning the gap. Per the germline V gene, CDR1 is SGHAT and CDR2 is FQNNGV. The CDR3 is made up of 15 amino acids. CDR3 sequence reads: CASNNDRGGTDTQYF. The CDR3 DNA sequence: TGTGCCAGCAACAACGACAGGGGAGGGACAGATACGCAGTATTTT.

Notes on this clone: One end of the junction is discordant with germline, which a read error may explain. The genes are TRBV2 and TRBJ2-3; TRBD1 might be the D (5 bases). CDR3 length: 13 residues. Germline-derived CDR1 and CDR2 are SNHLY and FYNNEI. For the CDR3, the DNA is TGTGCCAGCAGCGAAGGGGGCACAGATACGCAGTATTTT. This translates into CASSEGGTDTQYF. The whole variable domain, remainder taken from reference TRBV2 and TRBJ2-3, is EPEVTQTPSHQVTQMGQEVILRCVPISNHLYFYWYRQILGQKVEFLVSFYNNEISEKSEIFDDQFSVERPDGSNFTLKIRSTKLEDSAMYFCASSEGGTDTQYFGPGTRLTVL.

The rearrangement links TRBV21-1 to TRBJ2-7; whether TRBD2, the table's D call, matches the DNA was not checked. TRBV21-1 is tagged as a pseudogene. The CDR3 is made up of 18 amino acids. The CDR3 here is CASSSPGGARSLTYEQYF. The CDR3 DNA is TGTGCCAGCAGCTCCCCGGGGGGTGCCAGGAGTCTTACCTACGAGCAGTACTTC.

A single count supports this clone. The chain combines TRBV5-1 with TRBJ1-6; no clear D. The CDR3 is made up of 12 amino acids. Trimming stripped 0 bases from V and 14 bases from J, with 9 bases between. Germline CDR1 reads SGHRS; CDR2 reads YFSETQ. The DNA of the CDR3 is TGCGCCAGCAGCTTGGACGGGCCCACCCTCCACTTT. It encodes CASSLDGPTLHF.

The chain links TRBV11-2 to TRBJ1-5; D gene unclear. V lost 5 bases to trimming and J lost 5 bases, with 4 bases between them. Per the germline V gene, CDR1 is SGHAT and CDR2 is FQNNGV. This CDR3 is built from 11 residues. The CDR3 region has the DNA TGTGCCAGCAGCCGCGATCAGCCCCAGCATTTT. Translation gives CASSRDQPQHF.

The CDR3 sequence: CASTTGTINTEAFF. The CDR3, as DNA: TGTGCCAGCACCACCGGGACCATAAACACTGAAGCTTTCTTT. The V call is TRBV6-1, the J call TRBJ1-1, with a weak D call TRBD1 (5 bases). There are 14 residues in the CDR3. Germline values: CDR1 MNHNS, CDR2 SASEGT. V was pared by 7 bases and J by 2 bases, with 14 bases between.

As DNA, the CDR3 is TGTGCCAGCAGCTGGTCGGGACAGGAGATCTATGGCTACACCTTC. It is translated as CASSWSGQEIYGYTF. V gene TRBV7-9 combines with J gene TRBJ1-2, with TRBD1 matching 8 bases. CDR3 length equals 15 residues. The ends lost 4 bases at V and 4 bases at J; junction bases unmatched: 8. Germline assignment: CDR1 SEHNR and CDR2 FQNEAQ (reference sequence).

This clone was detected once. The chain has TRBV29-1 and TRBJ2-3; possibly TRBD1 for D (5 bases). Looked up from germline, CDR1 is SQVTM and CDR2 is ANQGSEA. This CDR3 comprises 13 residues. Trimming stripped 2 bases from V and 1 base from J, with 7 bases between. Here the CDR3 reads CSVEQGGTDTQYF. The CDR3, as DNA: TGCAGCGTTGAACAGGGCGGCACAGATACGCAGTATTTT.

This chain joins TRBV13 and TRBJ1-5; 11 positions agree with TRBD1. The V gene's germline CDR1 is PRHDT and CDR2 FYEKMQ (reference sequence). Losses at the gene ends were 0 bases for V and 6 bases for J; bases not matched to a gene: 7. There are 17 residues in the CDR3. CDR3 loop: CASSLGLPGTGGQPQHF. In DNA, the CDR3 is TGTGCCAGCAGCTTAGGCCTTCCCGGGACAGGGGGTCAGCCCCAGCATTTT.

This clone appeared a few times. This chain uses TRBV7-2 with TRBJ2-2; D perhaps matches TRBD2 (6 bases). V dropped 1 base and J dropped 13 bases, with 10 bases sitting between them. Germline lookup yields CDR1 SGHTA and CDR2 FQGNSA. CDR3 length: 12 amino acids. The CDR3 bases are TGTGCCAGCAGCTTAGGCGGGGTCTCGCTGTTTTTT. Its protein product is CASSLGGVSLFF.

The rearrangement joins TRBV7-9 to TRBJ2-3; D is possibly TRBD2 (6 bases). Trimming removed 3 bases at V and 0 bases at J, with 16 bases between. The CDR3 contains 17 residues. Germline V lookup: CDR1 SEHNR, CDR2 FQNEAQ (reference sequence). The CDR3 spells CASSFLGTGASTDTQYF. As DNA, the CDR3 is TGTGCCAGCAGCTTCCTCGGGACTGGAGCTAGCACAGATACGCAGTATTTT.

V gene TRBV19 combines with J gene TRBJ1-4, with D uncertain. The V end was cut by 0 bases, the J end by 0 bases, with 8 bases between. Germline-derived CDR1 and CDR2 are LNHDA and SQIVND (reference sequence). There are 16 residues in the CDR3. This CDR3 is CASSIDSPATNEKLFF. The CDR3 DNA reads TGTGCCAGTAGTATAGACTCACCCGCAACTAATGAAAAACTGTTTTTT.

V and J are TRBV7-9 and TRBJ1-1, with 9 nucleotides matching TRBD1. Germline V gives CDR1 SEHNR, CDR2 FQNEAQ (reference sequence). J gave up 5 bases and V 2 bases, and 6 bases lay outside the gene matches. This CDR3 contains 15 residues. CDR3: CASSLTGGAGTEAFF. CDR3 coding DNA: TGTGCCAGCAGCTTAACAGGGGGCGCAGGGACTGAAGCTTTCTTT.

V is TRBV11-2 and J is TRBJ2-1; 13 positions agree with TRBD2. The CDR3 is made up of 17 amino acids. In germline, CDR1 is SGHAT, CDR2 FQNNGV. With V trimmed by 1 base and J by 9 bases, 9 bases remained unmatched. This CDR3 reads CASSLVGLAGEGTEQFF. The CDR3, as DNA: TGTGCCAGCAGCTTAGTTGGACTAGCGGGGGAGGGGACTGAGCAGTTCTTC.

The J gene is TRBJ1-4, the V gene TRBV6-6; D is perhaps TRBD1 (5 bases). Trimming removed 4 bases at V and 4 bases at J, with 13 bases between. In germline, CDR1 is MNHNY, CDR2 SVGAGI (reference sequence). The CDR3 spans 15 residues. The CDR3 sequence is CASSSIGASNEKLFF. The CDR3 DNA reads TGTGCCAGCAGTTCTATAGGGGCCAGTAATGAAAAACTGTTTTTT.

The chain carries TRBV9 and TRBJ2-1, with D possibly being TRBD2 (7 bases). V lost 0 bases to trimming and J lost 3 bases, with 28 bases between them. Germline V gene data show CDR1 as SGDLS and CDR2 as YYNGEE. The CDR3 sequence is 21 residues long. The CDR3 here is CASSVGGGGTSASRVYNEQFF. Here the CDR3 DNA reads TGTGCCAGCAGCGTAGGAGGGGGAGGCACTAGCGCTAGCAGGGTCTACAATGAGCAGTTCTTC.

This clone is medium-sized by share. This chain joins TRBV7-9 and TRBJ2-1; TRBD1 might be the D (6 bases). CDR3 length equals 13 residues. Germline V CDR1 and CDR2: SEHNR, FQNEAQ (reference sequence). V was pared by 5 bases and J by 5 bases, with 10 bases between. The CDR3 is CASSADSHNEQFF. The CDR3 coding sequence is TGTGCCAGCAGCGCGGACAGCCACAATGAGCAGTTCTTC.

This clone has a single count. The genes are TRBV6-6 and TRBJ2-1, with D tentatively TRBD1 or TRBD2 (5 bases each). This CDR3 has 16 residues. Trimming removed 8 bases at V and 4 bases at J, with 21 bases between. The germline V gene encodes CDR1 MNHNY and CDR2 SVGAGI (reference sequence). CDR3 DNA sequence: TGTGCCAGCCCACCACCCGGGAATAGGGGATACAATGAGCAGTTCTTC. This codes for CASPPPGNRGYNEQFF.

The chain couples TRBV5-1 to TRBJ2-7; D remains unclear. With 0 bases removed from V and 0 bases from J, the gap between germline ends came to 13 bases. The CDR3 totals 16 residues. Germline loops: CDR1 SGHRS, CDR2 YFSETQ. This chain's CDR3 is CASSLEWSSFSYEQYF. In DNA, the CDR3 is TGCGCCAGCAGCTTGGAATGGTCGTCCTTCTCCTACGAGCAGTACTTC.

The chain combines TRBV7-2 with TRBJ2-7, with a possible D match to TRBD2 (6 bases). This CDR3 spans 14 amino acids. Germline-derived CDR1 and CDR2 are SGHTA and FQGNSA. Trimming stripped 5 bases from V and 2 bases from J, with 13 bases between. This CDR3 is CASSPRGLPYEQYF. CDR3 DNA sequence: TGTGCCAGCAGCCCTCGGGGGTTACCCTACGAGCAGTACTTC.

For the CDR3, the DNA is TGCAGCGTTGAAGCGGGGGGCAGGAGGAACACTGAAGCTTTCTTT. Amino acids: CSVEAGGRRNTEAFF. The chain uses TRBV29-1 and TRBJ1-1, with D perhaps TRBD1 (6 bases). The CDR3 is 15 amino acids. V was shortened by 1 base and J by 1 base, with 13 bases between the two germline ends. CDR1 and CDR2 from the germline V gene are SQVTM and ANQGSEA.

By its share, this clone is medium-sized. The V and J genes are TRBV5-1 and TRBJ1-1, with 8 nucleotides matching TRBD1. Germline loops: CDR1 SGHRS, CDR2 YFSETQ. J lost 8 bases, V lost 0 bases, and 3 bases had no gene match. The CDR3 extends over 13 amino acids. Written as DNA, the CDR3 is TGCGCCAGCAGCTTGGATAGGACAGGGGAAGCTTTCTTT. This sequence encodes CASSLDRTGEAFF.